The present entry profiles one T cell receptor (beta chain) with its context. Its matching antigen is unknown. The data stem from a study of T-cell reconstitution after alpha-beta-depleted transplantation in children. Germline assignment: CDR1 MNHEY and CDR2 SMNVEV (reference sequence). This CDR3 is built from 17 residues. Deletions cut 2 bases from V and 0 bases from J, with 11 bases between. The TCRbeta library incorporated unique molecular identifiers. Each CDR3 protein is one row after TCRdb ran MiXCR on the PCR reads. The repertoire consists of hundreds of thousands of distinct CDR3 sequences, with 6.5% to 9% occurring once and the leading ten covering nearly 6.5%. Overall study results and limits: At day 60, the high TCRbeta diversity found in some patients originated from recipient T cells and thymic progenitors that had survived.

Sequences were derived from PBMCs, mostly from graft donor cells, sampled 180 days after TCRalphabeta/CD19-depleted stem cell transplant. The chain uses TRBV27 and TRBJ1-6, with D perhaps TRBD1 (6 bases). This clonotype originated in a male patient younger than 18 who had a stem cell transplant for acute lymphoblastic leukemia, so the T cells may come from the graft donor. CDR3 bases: TGTGCCAGCAGTTTAGGGACCAGGGGCTCCTATAATTCACCCCTCCACTTT. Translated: CASSLGTRGSYNSPLHF.